This TCR beta chain emerged from a study of blood T cell repertoires in COVID-19. Study overall: Nucleic acid was either cDNA or gDNA, and it came from T cells, B-cell-depleted T cells, or PBMCs.

Original data processing: Counts of nucleated cells, estimated from reference gene primer amplification, were obtained. Sequenced by immunoSEQ multiplex PCR; TCRdb stores in-frame clones only, minus some. V and J calls and clone size follow that table, whereas D and trimming were derived from the DNA. The table records tens of thousands of clones, 82% of them present only once. CDR1 and CDR2 from the germline V gene are MNHEY and SVGAGI. The CDR3 runs to 12 residues. The V gene lost 6 bases and the J gene lost 7 bases, with 11 bases spanning the gap. The receptor was isolated from an elderly woman with acute or convalescent COVID-19. The sample comprised peripheral blood. The rearrangement uses TRBV6-5 and TRBJ2-3; maybe TRBD1 (6 bases). DNA for the CDR3: TGTGCCAGCAGCGGACAGCTTTATACGCAGTATTTT. Protein product: CASSGQLYTQYF.